The 27 T cell receptor beta chains reported below all come from one sample, sequenced in a study of cytotoxic CD8 clonotypes in ibrutinib-treated CLL. The assay was immunoSEQ multiplex PCR, and TCRdb's table has in-frame clones only and misses some. The sample lists around 15,000 clones; around 63% were seen once. Sequenced material: PBMCs, taken before ibrutinib treatment. The receptor source for this set is a human donor with chronic lymphocytic leukemia.

The J gene is TRBJ2-7, the V gene TRBV10-3; TRBD1 matches 8 bases. V lost 8 bases and J lost 4; bases outside the gene matches: 13. CDR1 and CDR2 (germline): ENHRY, SYGVKD. This CDR3 is built from 15 residues. CDR3 loop: CAISSSTGGGYEQYF. CDR3 nucleotides: TGTGCCATCTCCTCCTCAACAGGGGGAGGATACGAGCAGTACTTC.

The V gene is TRBV4-2, the J gene TRBJ2-2, with 8 bases matching TRBD1. CDR3 length: 16 amino acids. Looked up from germline, CDR1 is LGHNA and CDR2 is YNFKEQ. V lost 2 bases to trimming and J lost 6 bases; unmatched junction nucleotides: 8. The DNA for the CDR3 is TGTGCCAGCAGCCAAACAGGGGGAGGTGGGGCCGGGGAGCTGTTTTTT. This translates into CASSQTGGGGAGELFF.

About this clone itself: The sample has other DNA sequences that encode this CDR3 too. The CDR3 nucleotides are TGTGCCAGCAGTGACCGGGGGACTGAAGCTTTCTTT. Translation gives CASSDRGTEAFF. The chain carries TRBV25-1 and TRBJ1-1, with a weak D call TRBD1 (5 bases). Deletions cut 3 bases from V and 5 bases from J, with 7 bases between. The CDR3 spans 12 residues. Germline V lookup: CDR1 MGHDK, CDR2 SYGVNS.

The rearrangement joins TRBV7-2 to TRBJ2-1; D remains unclear. CDR1 is SGHTA, CDR2 FQGNSA, per germline. This CDR3 is 16 amino acids long. Trimming removed 0 bases from V and 7 bases from J, with 16 bases in between. CDR3 amino acids: CASSLASSPARNEQFF. The CDR3 coding sequence is TGTGCCAGCAGCTTAGCGTCCAGCCCAGCACGGAATGAGCAGTTCTTC.

V and J are TRBV9 and TRBJ2-1; 9 nucleotides agree with TRBD1. Germline-derived CDR1 and CDR2 are SGDLS and YYNGEE. Trimming at V came to 0 bases and at J to 6 bases, leaving 7 bases not matched to a gene. The CDR3 has 16 residues. The CDR3 sequence is CASSVAGGQGINEQFF. The CDR3 region has the DNA TGTGCCAGCAGCGTAGCTGGGGGACAGGGAATCAATGAGCAGTTCTTC.

The rearrangement joins TRBV28 to TRBJ2-7; D gene ambiguous. Germline V CDR1 and CDR2: MDHEN, SYDVKM. CDR3 size: 16 residues. Trimming took 4 bases from V and 5 from J, leaving 21 bases between them. CDR3 DNA sequence: TGTGCCAGCAGTTACCGCATTTGGCACCCAAAGGACGAGCAGTACTTC. Protein sequence: CASSYRIWHPKDEQYF.

This clone occurred a few times. This chain connects TRBV13 to TRBJ1-4; D gene unclear. Trimming pared 3 bases from V and 7 bases from J, leaving 12 bases between. The germline V gene encodes CDR1 PRHDT and CDR2 FYEKMQ (reference sequence). The CDR3 contains 14 residues. CDR3 coding DNA: TGTGCCAGCAGCTTTTCTGGGCGGGGTGAAAAACTGTTTTTT. Translation gives CASSFSGRGEKLFF.

The gene calls are TRBV30 and TRBJ1-2, with D possibly TRBD1 on 6 matching bases. Germline-derived CDR1 and CDR2 are GTSNPN and SVGIG (reference sequence). Trimming left V 8 bases short and J 0 bases short, with 19 bases between. This CDR3 region has 15 residues. In DNA, the CDR3 is TGTGCCCGGGGGCAGGGATGGGAAGCTAACTATGGCTACACCTTC. Translation: CARGQGWEANYGYTF.

This rearrangement joins TRBV5-1 to TRBJ2-5; TRBD2 is a possible D gene (6 bases). Trimming left V 0 bases short and J 5 bases short, with 17 bases between. The V gene's germline CDR1 is SGHRS and CDR2 YFSETQ. The CDR3 covers 16 residues. The CDR3 protein is CASSLAGDWGGETQYF. CDR3 DNA: TGCGCCAGCAGCTTGGCCGGGGACTGGGGCGGGGAGACCCAGTACTTC. The full variable domain, its missing parts supplied by reference TRBV5-1 and TRBJ2-5, is KAGVTQTPRYLIKTRGQQVTLSCSPISGHRSVSWYQQTPGQGLQFLFEYFSETQRNKGNFPGRFSGRQFSNSRSEMNVSTLELGDSALYLCASSLAGDWGGETQYFGPGTRLLVL.

The CDR3 protein is CASSRDRAYSYEQYF. CDR3 bases: TGTGCCAGTAGTCGGGACAGGGCCTACTCCTACGAGCAGTACTTC. The rearrangement uses TRBV19 and TRBJ2-7, with TRBD1 matching over 9 bases. The junction had 5 bases not matched to a gene; V was cut back by 5 bases and J by 0 bases. CDR3 length: 15 residues. The germline V gene encodes CDR1 LNHDA and CDR2 SQIVND (reference sequence).

The chain combines TRBV5-8 with TRBJ2-7; possibly TRBD2 for D (7 bases). Trimming removed 2 bases at V and 7 bases at J, with 16 bases between. The CDR3 sequence is 14 residues long. Per germline, CDR1 SGHTS and CDR2 YDEGEE. The CDR3 spells CASSFGGAGVEQYF. CDR3 nucleotides: TGTGCCAGCAGCTTTGGGGGGGCCGGGGTGGAGCAGTACTTC.

The J gene is TRBJ1-2, the V gene TRBV4-2; the D gene is possibly TRBD1 (5 bases). Germline V gene sequence: CDR1 LGHNA, CDR2 YNFKEQ. V lost 0 bases and J lost 4, with 15 bases in between. The CDR3 contains 16 residues. This chain's CDR3 is CASSQEDGVGGYGYTF. The DNA for the CDR3 is TGTGCCAGCAGCCAAGAGGACGGGGTGGGGGGCTATGGCTACACCTTC.

The chain employs TRBV11-3 and TRBJ2-1; the match to TRBD1 covers 9 bases. Germline V CDR1 and CDR2: SGHNT, YENEEA. The CDR3 has 14 residues. The junction had 5 bases not matched to a gene; V was cut back by 3 bases and J by 8 bases. The CDR3 region is CASSLGQGYYEQFF. DNA of the CDR3: TGTGCCAGCAGCTTGGGACAGGGATACTATGAGCAGTTCTTC.

The chain is built from TRBV5-1 and TRBJ1-4; no definite D call. The germline V gene encodes CDR1 SGHRS and CDR2 YFSETQ. This CDR3 is built from 14 residues. V gave up 1 base and J gave up 4 bases, with 8 bases separating them. The CDR3 region has the DNA TGCGCCAGCAGCTTGATAACAGATAATGAAAAACTGTTTTTT. Translating it yields CASSLITDNEKLFF.

The J gene is TRBJ1-6, the V gene TRBV7-9, with TRBD1 identical over 9 bases. The CDR3 spans 14 residues. CDR1 is SEHNR, CDR2 FQNEAQ, per germline (reference sequence). The V segment lost 4 bases and the J segment 9 bases; nucleotides outside the gene matches: 4. CDR3 sequence reads: CASSYPGQGSPLHF. The DNA for the CDR3 is TGTGCCAGCAGCTATCCGGGACAGGGTTCACCCCTCCACTTT.

The chain recombines TRBV11-3 with TRBJ2-5, with 8 bases that match TRBD1. V shed 5 bases and J 4 bases; nucleotides not matched to a gene: 9. CDR3 length equals 15 residues. CDR1 is SGHNT, CDR2 YENEEA, per germline. The CDR3 protein is CASSDQGASLETQYF. In DNA form, the CDR3 reads TGTGCCAGCAGCGACCAGGGGGCGAGCTTAGAGACCCAGTACTTC.

The chain has TRBV5-1 and TRBJ2-2; TRBD1 matches at 10 bases. The germline V gene has CDR1 SGHRS and CDR2 YFSETQ. The CDR3 contains 17 residues. Losses at the gene ends were 5 bases for V and 4 bases for J; bases not matched to a gene: 11. CDR3 in amino acids: CASSEGTGAYSTGELFF. For the CDR3, the DNA is TGCGCCAGCAGTGAGGGGACAGGGGCGTATAGCACCGGGGAGCTGTTTTTT.

The chain recombines TRBV28 with TRBJ2-3; 8 bases map to TRBD1. CDR3 length: 16 residues. V gave up 5 bases and J gave up 3 bases; unmatched junction bases: 10. CDR1 and CDR2 (germline): MDHEN, SYDVKM. The CDR3 region has the DNA TGTGCCAGCAGTCGGACAGGGCGAGGATATACAGATACGCAGTATTTT. It specifies CASSRTGRGYTDTQYF. The full variable domain, in which reference TRBV28 and TRBJ2-3 provide the parts outside the CDR3, is DVKVTQSSRYLVKRTGEKVFLECVQDMDHENMFWYRQDPGLGLRLIYFSYDVKMKEKGDIPEGYSVSREKKERFSLILESASTNQTSMYLCASSRTGRGYTDTQYFGPGTRLTVL.

By its share, this clone is medium-sized (0.01 to 0.1%). The V gene is TRBV6-5, the J gene TRBJ2-7, with D perhaps TRBD1 or TRBD2 (5 bases each). Trimming took off 5 bases at V and 3 bases at J, with 11 bases between the two ends. The CDR3 sequence is 13 residues long. Germline loops: CDR1 MNHEY, CDR2 SVGAGI. The CDR3 DNA reads as TGTGCCAGCAGTGAAGGGGAGTTCTACGAGCAGTACTTC. It encodes CASSEGEFYEQYF.

V usage is TRBV7-2 and J usage is TRBJ1-4; D ambiguous. Looked up from germline, CDR1 is SGHTA and CDR2 is FQGNSA. The CDR3 runs to 15 residues. The V gene lost 1 base and the J gene lost 5 bases, with 11 bases spanning the gap. CDR3 region: CASSLGQTVNEKLFF. In DNA form, the CDR3 reads TGTGCCAGCAGCTTAGGTCAGACTGTGAATGAAAAACTGTTTTTT.

The chain recombines TRBV5-4 with TRBJ2-3, with a possible D match to TRBD2 (5 bases). Germline CDR1 and CDR2: SGHNT and YYREEE (reference sequence). The V and J ends lost 5 bases and 3 bases respectively, with 13 bases between them. The CDR3 consists of 14 residues. CDR3 amino acids: CASRPTSGTDTQYF. In nucleotides, the CDR3 is TGTGCCAGCAGGCCTACTAGTGGGACAGATACGCAGTATTTT.

This clone was observed a handful of times. This sequence joins TRBV10-3 and TRBJ1-1; perhaps TRBD1 as D (6 bases). The V and J ends lost 3 bases and 2 bases respectively, with 13 bases between them. Germline V gene data show CDR1 as ENHRY and CDR2 as SYGVKD. This CDR3 is built from 15 residues. The CDR3 loop is CAISEGQKVNTEAFF. CDR3 nucleotide sequence: TGTGCCATCAGTGAAGGACAGAAGGTTAACACTGAAGCTTTCTTT.

This chain links TRBV7-7 with TRBJ2-3; D is possibly TRBD2 (5 bases). There are 16 residues in the CDR3. CDR1 is SSHAT and CDR2 is FNYEAQ in the germline V gene (reference sequence). V dropped 6 bases and J dropped 0 bases, with 16 bases sitting between them. The CDR3 protein is CASSLGRGASTDTQYF. The CDR3 region has the DNA TGTGCCAGCAGTTTGGGCCGGGGTGCTAGCACAGATACGCAGTATTTT.

The chain recombines TRBV9 with TRBJ1-6; D might be TRBD1 (5 bases). V was shortened by 3 bases and J by 7 bases, with 11 bases between the two germline ends. The CDR3 spans 14 residues. Germline CDR1 is SGDLS and CDR2 is YYNGEE. The CDR3 DNA reads as TGTGCCAGCAGCGGCGGGACTAGAAATTCACCCCTCCACTTT. Residues: CASSGGTRNSPLHF.

This clone was found a few times. The J gene is TRBJ2-7, the V gene TRBV2; 10 nucleotides match TRBD1. The CDR3 sequence is 14 residues long. The germline V gene has CDR1 SNHLY and CDR2 FYNNEI. Unmatched junction bases numbered 5, after V lost 6 bases and J lost 3 bases. The CDR3 reads CASSPGQGDYEQYF. CDR3 in DNA: TGTGCCAGCAGCCCCGGACAGGGGGACTACGAGCAGTACTTC. Filled out from reference TRBV2 and TRBJ2-7, the complete variable domain reads EPEVTQTPSHQVTQMGQEVILRCVPISNHLYFYWYRQILGQKVEFLVSFYNNEISEKSEIFDDQFSVERPDGSNFTLKIRSTKLEDSAMYFCASSPGQGDYEQYFGPGTRLTVT.

The chain joins TRBV5-1 to TRBJ1-2; D is possibly TRBD1 (5 bases). This CDR3 has 15 amino acids. Germline V gene sequence: CDR1 SGHRS, CDR2 YFSETQ. The V and J ends lost 5 bases and 6 bases respectively, with 20 bases between them. CDR3 residues: CASRQNTGGRDGYTF. CDR3 DNA sequence: TGCGCCAGCAGACAGAATACAGGAGGAAGGGATGGCTACACCTTC.

The genes are TRBV14 and TRBJ2-1; possible D gene TRBD2, 7 bases. Trimming stripped 4 bases from V and 6 bases from J, with 10 bases between. The CDR3 contains 13 residues. Germline V gene lookup returns CDR1 SGHDN and CDR2 FVKESK. CDR3 sequence (DNA): TGTGCCAGCAGCCGGGGGGGCCCCAATGAGCAGTTCTTC. Encoded protein: CASSRGGPNEQFF.